This TCR beta chain stems from a study of blood T cell repertoires in COVID-19. At the level of the study: Donors in the United States, Italy and Spain gave samples during acute or convalescent COVID-19. In each case, the material was cDNA or gDNA derived from T cells, B-cell-depleted T cells, or PBMCs.

The CDR3 loop spans 15 amino acids. Germline values: CDR1 MNHNS, CDR2 SASEGT. Unmatched junction bases numbered 4, after V lost 3 bases and J lost 2 bases. Original methodology: Counts of nucleated cells, estimated from reference gene primer amplification, were obtained. The method was immunoSEQ multiplex PCR; TCRdb's version includes in-frame clones alone and lacks a portion of them. Clone size and the V and J calls come from that table; the DNA yielded D and trimming. The sample consists of around 120,000 clones, roughly 79% of them appearing once. This clone was seen a single time. Sequencing was carried out using peripheral blood. The rearrangement uses TRBV6-1 and TRBJ1-5; the match to TRBD1 covers 7 bases. This clonotype was sampled from a human donor in a cohort sampled during active COVID-19. The chain's CDR3 is CASSDPGGGNQPQHF. The DNA for the CDR3 is TGTGCCAGCAGTGACCCAGGGGGTGGCAATCAGCCCCAGCATTTT.